A selection of T cell receptor beta chains follows, all from one sample in a study of identical twins. TCRdb reprocessed the 5' RACE reads via MiXCR and lists one record per CDR3 protein. The sample holds a few hundred thousand distinct CDR3 sequences, 7.5% to 10% seen once. These same records also appear under a second study, on yellow fever vaccine responses in identical twins.

Sequencing was performed on PBMCs. Every receptor here comes from a woman between 18 and 30 years old in good health. Both conserved end residues are part of each CDR3.

v_call cdr3_length cdr3_aa
TRBV6-5 11 CASGEEETQYF
TRBV7-7 15 CASSLSGGLQETQYF
TRBV14 16 CASTRDRGLGANVLTF
TRBV5-1 17 CASSGKRQGTNTGELFF
TRBV7-7 15 CASSANGGRTGELFF
TRBV10-3 14 CAISKDRVGSPLHF
TRBV5-1 14 CASSLRDSNYEQYF
TRBV20-1 14 CSARDSGREFEQYF
TRBV10-3 16 CAISGSAGVGKDTQYF
TRBV20-1 16 CSARDRTSGGYNEQFF
TRBV20-1 18 CSALDPTGLIGGVYEQYF
TRBV12-3/TRBV12-4 15 CASSLSGSWAYGYTF
TRBV23-1 15 CASSPCGLSTGELFF
TRBV29-1 11 CSAGLAGEQFF
TRBV7-8 15 CASSPPAGGTYEQYF
TRBV2 13 CASISILRETQYF
TRBV7-9 13 CASSLGDLNEQFF
TRBV29-1 14 CSVKGLAATGELFF
TRBV28 15 CASSTGQALTFYYTF
TRBV15 13 CATSRDRGREQFF
TRBV14 12 CASSQALRELFF
TRBV29-1 13 CSVDLTATGELFF
TRBV5-1 14 CASSLAVGGGEQYF
TRBV20-1 16 CSASPRVNSYNSPLHF
TRBV2 13 CASSTLTTDTQYF
TRBV7-2 15 CASSLQGTSNQPQHF
TRBV12-5 14 CASGWGTDLTEAFF
TRBV6-1 15 CASSEGRGGPHEQYF
TRBV10-3 13 CAISEVLEDEQFF
TRBV20-1 17 CSARGDSQKTYNSPLHF
TRBV12-3/TRBV12-4 16 CASSSVDRNLLSEQYF
TRBV10-3 14 CATLGQGDWSPLHF
TRBV28 16 CASSLTGTGVTGELFF
TRBV28 15 CASSQGGRLAYEQYF
TRBV10-3 11 CAISLTDTQYF
TRBV7-8 15 CASSYKEARNNEQFF